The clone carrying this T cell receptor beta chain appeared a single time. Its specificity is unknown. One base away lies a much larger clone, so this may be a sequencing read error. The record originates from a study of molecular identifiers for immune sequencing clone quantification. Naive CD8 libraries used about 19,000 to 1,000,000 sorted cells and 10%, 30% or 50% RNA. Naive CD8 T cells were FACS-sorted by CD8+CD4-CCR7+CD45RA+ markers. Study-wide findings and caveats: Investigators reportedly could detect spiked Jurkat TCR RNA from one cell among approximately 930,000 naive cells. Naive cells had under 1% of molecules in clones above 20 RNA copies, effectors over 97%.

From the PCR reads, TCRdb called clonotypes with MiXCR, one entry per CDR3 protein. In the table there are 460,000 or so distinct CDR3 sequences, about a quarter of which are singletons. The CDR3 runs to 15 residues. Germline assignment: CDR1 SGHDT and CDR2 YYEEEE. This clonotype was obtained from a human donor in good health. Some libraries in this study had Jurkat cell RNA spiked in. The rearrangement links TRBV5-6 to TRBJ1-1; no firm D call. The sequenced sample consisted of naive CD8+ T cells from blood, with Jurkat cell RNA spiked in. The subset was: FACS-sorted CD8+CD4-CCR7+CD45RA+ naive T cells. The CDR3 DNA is TGTGCCAGCAGTATAAGTGGCAGCCACTACACTGAAGCTTCCTTT. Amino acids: CASSISGSHYTEASF.